Listed below are T cell receptor beta chains from one sample, sequenced in a study of chemoradiotherapy in HPV16-positive cancers. TCRdb keeps only in-frame clones here, not all; method: immunoSEQ multiplex PCR. The data hold about 930 clones, with approximately 77% observed a single time. This sample comprised tumor tissue, obtained from a patient who underwent chemoradiotherapy. These receptors all come from a human donor with HPV-associated anogenital cancer. CDR3s include the opening cysteine and the closing phenylalanine or tryptophan. Each record gives: V gene, clone size, D gene, J gene, CDR3 DNA, CDR3 protein. The D gene is left open where the match is weak. Clone sizes are given selectively: once, few, many, or a class where the clone is expanded.

v_call: TRBV15
clone_size: -
d_call: -
j_call: TRBJ2-7
cdr3_nt: TGTGCCACCAGCAGGCGACAGTCCCCTGGGGAGCAGTACTTC
cdr3_aa: CATSRRQSPGEQYF

v_call: TRBV5-1
clone_size: -
d_call: -
j_call: TRBJ1-1
cdr3_nt: TGCGCCAGCAGCTTGGACGGATTACAGGGTAGGCCTGAAGCTTTCTTT
cdr3_aa: CASSLDGLQGRPEAFF

v_call: TRBV5-1
clone_size: -
d_call: TRBD1
j_call: TRBJ2-2
cdr3_nt: TGCGCCAGCAGCCCCGGGACAGGGCCCGGGGAGCTGTTTTTT
cdr3_aa: CASSPGTGPGELFF

v_call: TRBV11-2
clone_size: -
d_call: -
j_call: TRBJ2-3
cdr3_nt: TGTGCCAGCAGCCCGGGACCGCGCACAGATACGCAGTATTTT
cdr3_aa: CASSPGPRTDTQYF

v_call: TRBV30
clone_size: -
d_call: TRBD2
j_call: TRBJ2-3
cdr3_nt: TGTGCCTGGAGTGTAGCACTAGCGGGGTCAGATACGCAGTATTTT
cdr3_aa: CAWSVALAGSDTQYF

v_call: TRBV9
clone_size: -
d_call: TRBD1
j_call: TRBJ1-3
cdr3_nt: TGTGCCAGCAGCGTTACGGGACAGGGGGCTGGAAACACCATATATTTT
cdr3_aa: CASSVTGQGAGNTIYF

v_call: TRBV6-4
clone_size: -
d_call: TRBD1
j_call: TRBJ1-6
cdr3_nt: TGTGCCAGCGCCGAGACAGGGGACTATAATTCACCCCTCCACTTT
cdr3_aa: CASAETGDYNSPLHF

v_call: TRBV18
clone_size: -
d_call: -
j_call: TRBJ2-2
cdr3_nt: TGTGCCAGCTCACCTGACGGGGAGCTGTTTTTT
cdr3_aa: CASSPDGELFF

v_call: TRBV2
clone_size: -
d_call: -
j_call: TRBJ2-6
cdr3_nt: TGTGCCAGCAGTGCGGGACCGCGAAACTCTGGGGCCAACGTCCTGACTTTC
cdr3_aa: CASSAGPRNSGANVLTF

v_call: TRBV7-7
clone_size: -
d_call: TRBD2
j_call: TRBJ2-1
cdr3_nt: TGTGCCAGCAGCCCGAGCGGGGGAGTGGGGGAGCAGTTCTTC
cdr3_aa: CASSPSGGVGEQFF

v_call: TRBV5-6
clone_size: -
d_call: TRBD1
j_call: TRBJ1-5
cdr3_nt: TGTGCCAGCAGCTGGACAGGGGGTCCCAATCAGCCCCAGCATTTT
cdr3_aa: CASSWTGGPNQPQHF

v_call: TRBV7-2
clone_size: -
d_call: -
j_call: TRBJ1-1
cdr3_nt: TGTGCCAGCAGCCCCGCGGGGGGTCTCGCGACTGAAGCTTTCTTT
cdr3_aa: CASSPAGGLATEAFF

v_call: TRBV7-9
clone_size: -
d_call: -
j_call: TRBJ2-7
cdr3_nt: TGTGCCAGCAGCTTCCGGGACGAGCAGTACTTC
cdr3_aa: CASSFRDEQYF

v_call: TRBV7-2
clone_size: -
d_call: TRBD1
j_call: TRBJ2-2
cdr3_nt: TGTGCCAGCAGTCTTACACCGGGACAGGGAATCGCCGGGGAGCTGTTTTTT
cdr3_aa: CASSLTPGQGIAGELFF

v_call: TRBV7-9
clone_size: -
d_call: TRBD1
j_call: TRBJ2-1
cdr3_nt: TGTGCCAGCAGCACCGGACAGGGCCCTTCTTACAATGAGCAGTTCTTC
cdr3_aa: CASSTGQGPSYNEQFF

v_call: TRBV7-6
clone_size: -
d_call: -
j_call: TRBJ2-5
cdr3_nt: TGTGCCAGCAGCTTAGGAGGGGCGCCTGGGGAAGAGACCCAGTACTTC
cdr3_aa: CASSLGGAPGEETQYF

v_call: TRBV27
clone_size: -
d_call: -
j_call: TRBJ1-1
cdr3_nt: TGTGCCAGCGGCGACCATCAGGGGACTGAAGCTTTCTTT
cdr3_aa: CASGDHQGTEAFF

v_call: TRBV5-5
clone_size: once
d_call: -
j_call: TRBJ2-3
cdr3_nt: TGTGCCAGCAGCCGCCCGTCTGGGGGGCCATACACAGATACGCAGTATTTT
cdr3_aa: CASSRPSGGPYTDTQYF

v_call: TRBV7-2
clone_size: few
d_call: -
j_call: TRBJ1-3
cdr3_nt: TGTGCCAGCAGCTTAGCGCAGGGGGGAAACACCATATATTTT
cdr3_aa: CASSLAQGGNTIYF

v_call: TRBV6-4
clone_size: -
d_call: -
j_call: TRBJ2-7
cdr3_nt: TGTGCCAGCAAGGGGGGAATGCACGAGCAGTACTTC
cdr3_aa: CASKGGMHEQYF

v_call: TRBV4-2
clone_size: few
d_call: TRBD1
j_call: TRBJ1-2
cdr3_nt: TGTGCCAGCAGCCAAGATAGGACAGGCGGAGGCTACACCTTC
cdr3_aa: CASSQDRTGGGYTF

v_call: TRBV19
clone_size: once
d_call: -
j_call: TRBJ2-1
cdr3_nt: TGTGCCAGTAGTATTCTCTACAATGAGCAGTTCTTC
cdr3_aa: CASSILYNEQFF

v_call: TRBV12-5
clone_size: -
d_call: -
j_call: TRBJ2-7
cdr3_nt: TGTGCTAGTGGTTCGGGGAACTCCTACGAGCAGTACTTC
cdr3_aa: CASGSGNSYEQYF

v_call: TRBV11-2
clone_size: -
d_call: -
j_call: TRBJ1-1
cdr3_nt: TGTGCCAGCAGCTTAGATCGTCAAATCACTGAAGCTTTCTTT
cdr3_aa: CASSLDRQITEAFF

v_call: TRBV11-2
clone_size: -
d_call: TRBD2
j_call: TRBJ2-1
cdr3_nt: TGTGCCAGCAGCCGATCTAGCGGCGGTTACAATGAGCAGTTCTTC
cdr3_aa: CASSRSSGGYNEQFF

v_call: TRBV6-4
clone_size: -
d_call: -
j_call: TRBJ2-2
cdr3_nt: TGTGCCAGCAGTGAGGGCACCGGGGAGCTGTTTTTT
cdr3_aa: CASSEGTGELFF

v_call: TRBV18
clone_size: -
d_call: TRBD1
j_call: TRBJ2-7
cdr3_nt: TGTGCCAGCTCACCACGAGGGACAGGCCTGGGGGAGCAGTACTTC
cdr3_aa: CASSPRGTGLGEQYF

v_call: TRBV7-2
clone_size: -
d_call: TRBD2
j_call: TRBJ2-7
cdr3_nt: TGTGCCAGCAGCGAATCCCTAGCGGGAGTCTACGAGCAGTACTTC
cdr3_aa: CASSESLAGVYEQYF

v_call: TRBV18
clone_size: -
d_call: -
j_call: TRBJ1-5
cdr3_nt: TGTGCCAGCTCCCCTGAGGGGATTAGCAATCAGCCCCAGCATTTT
cdr3_aa: CASSPEGISNQPQHF

v_call: TRBV9
clone_size: -
d_call: -
j_call: TRBJ2-3
cdr3_nt: TGTGCCAGCAGCGTAATAACTGACTCTAGCACAGATACGCAGTATTTT
cdr3_aa: CASSVITDSSTDTQYF

v_call: TRBV9
clone_size: -
d_call: -
j_call: TRBJ1-1
cdr3_nt: TGTGCCAGCAGCGTAGTTCTGGGGACTGAAGCTTTCTTT
cdr3_aa: CASSVVLGTEAFF

v_call: TRBV30
clone_size: -
d_call: -
j_call: TRBJ2-7
cdr3_nt: TGTGCCTGGACGGCAGGGTGGGAGCAGTACTTC
cdr3_aa: CAWTAGWEQYF

v_call: TRBV18
clone_size: -
d_call: TRBD2
j_call: TRBJ2-3
cdr3_nt: TGTGCCAGCTCACCACCGGGGGGGAAAGATACGCAGTATTTT
cdr3_aa: CASSPPGGKDTQYF

v_call: TRBV6-1
clone_size: -
d_call: TRBD1
j_call: TRBJ2-4
cdr3_nt: TGTGCCAGCAGTGAAGGGACCTATAACGACAGGGGCAAAAACATTCAGTACTTC
cdr3_aa: CASSEGTYNDRGKNIQYF

v_call: TRBV9
clone_size: -
d_call: -
j_call: TRBJ2-1
cdr3_nt: TGTGCCAGCAGCGTCGACAGTTACAATGAGCAGTTCTTC
cdr3_aa: CASSVDSYNEQFF

v_call: TRBV13
clone_size: -
d_call: TRBD1
j_call: TRBJ1-1
cdr3_nt: TGTGCCAGCAGGACCACAGGGGGCTCGAACACTGAAGCTTTCTTT
cdr3_aa: CASRTTGGSNTEAFF